This T cell receptor (beta chain) was sequenced in a study of shared clonotypes between healthy human individuals. The assay was carried out at the deep level. Clones were read by immunoSEQ multiplex PCR, and TCRdb kept only the in-frame ones, dropping some. The data hold 1,100,000 or so clones, with more than 75% observed a single time. The CDR3 runs 13 residues. Trimming took 3 bases from V and 1 from J, leaving 8 bases between them. Germline values: CDR1 SQVTM, CDR2 ANQGSEA. In the case of this clone: Additional DNA sequences in this sample encode the identical CDR3.

Donors comprised healthy HIV-negative adults lacking recent acute infections or vaccinations. A split of CD4+ cells into CD45RA+ naive and CD45RA-negative memory subsets was performed. The rearrangement joins TRBV29-1 to TRBJ2-3, with D maybe TRBD1 (5 bases). The sequenced sample was memory CD4+ T cells from PBMCs. The subset here: CD45RA-negative fraction. The TCR sequence derives from a man between 18 and 35 years old in good health. Some clones in this sample may be carry-over from other donors' samples. The CDR3 DNA reads as TGCAGCGTTGACGAAGGGGGCACAGATACGCAGTATTTT. Protein product: CSVDEGGTDTQYF.